This entry lists 21 T cell receptor beta chains sequenced from one sample in a study of blood T cell repertoires in COVID-19. Here immunoSEQ multiplex PCR was the method, and the copy in TCRdb shows in-frame clones only, minus some. The data contain around 150,000 clones, around 80% of them singletons. The specimen was peripheral blood. Receptors originate from a human donor in a cohort sampled during active COVID-19.

Only one count was recorded for this clone. The chain couples TRBV5-4 to TRBJ2-2; 12 bases fit TRBD2. V trimming: 5 bases; J trimming: 5 bases; junction bases outside the gene matches: 4. In germline, CDR1 is SGHNT, CDR2 YYREEE (reference sequence). The CDR3 has 15 residues. The CDR3 is CASRAGLAGTGELFF. The CDR3, as DNA: TGTGCCAGCAGGGCTGGACTAGCGGGGACCGGGGAGCTGTTTTTT.

The V gene is TRBV10-3, the J gene TRBJ2-1, with 7 bases that match TRBD2. With 8 bases clipped from V and 5 bases from J, the junction kept 6 bases outside the gene matches. The CDR3 contains 13 residues. CDR1 is ENHRY, CDR2 SYGVKD, per germline. The CDR3 spells CAIAGDSNNEQFF. The CDR3 region has the DNA TGTGCCATCGCGGGGGATTCCAACAATGAGCAGTTCTTC.

As concerns this clone: This specimen includes other DNA sequences encoding the same CDR3. The rearrangement joins TRBV10-3 to TRBJ1-5; 9 positions match TRBD1. The J segment lost 2 bases and the V segment lost 2 bases, leaving 1 base of the junction unmatched. The V gene's germline CDR1 is ENHRY and CDR2 SYGVKD. The CDR3 is 15 amino acids. CDR3 sequence reads: CAISEDRGGNQPQHF. The CDR3, as DNA: TGTGCCATCAGTGAGGACAGGGGGGGCAATCAGCCCCAGCATTTT.

The V call is TRBV20-1, the J call TRBJ2-1; 8 positions match TRBD1. The CDR3 totals 13 residues. The junction had 7 bases not matched to a gene; V was cut back by 3 bases and J by 9 bases. Germline CDR1 reads DFQATT; CDR2 reads SNEGSKA (reference sequence). The CDR3 nucleotides are TGCAGTGCTAGTGACAGGGGATATGGTGAGCAGTTCTTC. Translating gives CSASDRGYGEQFF.

This clone is medium-sized (0.01 to 0.1%) by share. The V and J genes are TRBV7-8 and TRBJ2-7; D gene ambiguous. CDR3 length equals 15 residues. Trimming removed 5 bases from V and 0 bases from J, with 14 bases in between. CDR1 SGHVS and CDR2 FQNEAQ come from the germline V gene. The CDR3 nucleotides are TGTGCCAGCAGCCAATCATATCCGAGCTCCTACGAGCAGTACTTC. It translates to CASSQSYPSSYEQYF.

The chain carries TRBV27 and TRBJ2-1, with TRBD2 as a possible D gene (6 bases). V dropped 10 bases and J dropped 0 bases, with 13 bases sitting between them. The CDR3 is 14 amino acids. Germline V lookup: CDR1 MNHEY, CDR2 SMNVEV (reference sequence). The CDR3 sequence: CATLGGSSYNEQFF. The DNA for the CDR3 is TGTGCCACCCTCGGGGGAAGCTCCTACAATGAGCAGTTCTTC.

The V gene is TRBV4-2, the J gene TRBJ1-1; TRBD1 might be the D (6 bases). V dropped 0 bases and J dropped 0 bases, with 8 bases sitting between them. The CDR3 loop spans 15 amino acids. Germline lookup yields CDR1 LGHNA and CDR2 YNFKEQ. The CDR3 nucleotides are TGTGCCAGCAGCCAAGATGAGGGGGTGAACACTGAAGCTTTCTTT. It specifies CASSQDEGVNTEAFF.

This rearrangement joins TRBV6-5 to TRBJ2-1, with TRBD2 matching over 9 bases. V was clipped by 4 bases and J by 6 bases; unmatched bases: 10. Germline lookup yields CDR1 MNHEY and CDR2 SVGAGI. The CDR3 loop spans 16 amino acids. CDR3 coding DNA: TGTGCCAGCAGTTTTAAGCGGGGGGCCGGGGGCAATGAGCAGTTCTTC. It encodes CASSFKRGAGGNEQFF.

This rearrangement joins TRBV24-1 to TRBJ1-4; weak D call: TRBD1 (5 bases). This CDR3 is built from 13 residues. Between the trimmed V and J ends, which lost 0 bases and 8 bases, there was a span of 6 bases. Germline V gene sequence: CDR1 KGHDR, CDR2 SFDVKD. The CDR3 loop reads CATSDLRGEKLFF. DNA of the CDR3: TGTGCCACCAGTGATTTGCGGGGGGAAAAACTGTTTTTT.

In DNA form, the CDR3 reads TGCGCCAGCAGCTTTGGGGCGCAGGAATCACCCCTCCACTTT. This translates into CASSFGAQESPLHF. This chain connects TRBV5-1 to TRBJ1-6; TRBD1 might be the D (5 bases). This CDR3 contains 14 residues. The V and J ends lost 2 bases and 10 bases respectively, with 13 bases between them. Per germline, CDR1 SGHRS and CDR2 YFSETQ.

This clone was detected once. V usage is TRBV7-6 and J usage is TRBJ2-1, with 8 bases that match TRBD2. The CDR3 runs to 18 residues. CDR1 is SGHVS and CDR2 is FNYEAQ in the germline V gene. V lost 2 bases to trimming and J lost 0 bases; unmatched junction nucleotides: 9. The DNA of the CDR3 is TGTGCCAGCAGCTTATTAGCGGGGAAAGGGGGCTCCTACAATGAGCAGTTCTTC. Residues: CASSLLAGKGGSYNEQFF.

This rearrangement joins TRBV29-1 to TRBJ1-1; D ambiguous. The CDR3 length is 11 residues. The V end lost 6 bases, the J end lost 6 bases, and 11 bases lay between the germline ends. CDR1 and CDR2 (germline): SQVTM, ANQGSEA. CDR3 residues: CSVKNIAEAFF. In DNA, the CDR3 is TGCAGCGTAAAGAATATAGCTGAAGCTTTCTTT.

This clone was observed once. The V and J genes are TRBV18 and TRBJ1-5; 8 bases are a match to TRBD1. The CDR3 has 15 residues. CDR1 and CDR2 from the germline V gene are KGHSH and LQKENI. V lost 3 bases to trimming and J lost 6 bases; unmatched junction nucleotides: 7. CDR3: CASSPDRGETQPQHF. DNA of the CDR3: TGTGCCAGCTCACCCGACAGGGGCGAGACTCAGCCCCAGCATTTT.

This chain joins TRBV5-4 and TRBJ2-3; D remains ambiguous. The V end lost 1 base, the J end lost 2 bases, and 5 bases lay between the germline ends. This CDR3 has 13 amino acids. Germline assignment: CDR1 SGHNT and CDR2 YYREEE (reference sequence). CDR3 coding DNA: TGTGCCAGCAGCTTGTCCCACACAGATACGCAGTATTTT. It yields the protein CASSLSHTDTQYF. Supplemented by reference TRBV5-4 and TRBJ2-3, the full variable domain reads ETGVTQSPTHLIKTRGQQVTLRCSSQSGHNTVSWYQQALGQGPQFIFQYYREEENGRGNFPPRFSGLQFPNYSSELNVNALELDDSALYLCASSLSHTDTQYFGPGTRLTVL.

CDR3 nucleotides: TGTGCCAGCAGTGATGGAACGGACTACTCACCCCTCCACTTT. This sequence encodes CASSDGTDYSPLHF. This chain links TRBV2 with TRBJ1-6; D call uncertain. In germline, CDR1 is SNHLY, CDR2 FYNNEI. The CDR3 runs 14 residues. V dropped 3 bases and J dropped 10 bases, with 13 bases sitting between them.

The chain employs TRBV19 and TRBJ2-7, with D maybe TRBD2 (5 bases). From germline, CDR1 is LNHDA and CDR2 SQIVND (reference sequence). The CDR3 runs to 13 residues. V was cut by 4 bases and J by 1 base, with 8 bases left in between. DNA of the CDR3: TGTGCCAGTAGTAAGGACTTTTCCTACGAGCAGTACTTC. The encoded protein is CASSKDFSYEQYF.

The V gene is TRBV5-4, the J gene TRBJ1-1; D remains ambiguous. Trimming took off 0 bases at V and 0 bases at J, with 12 bases between the two ends. Per germline, CDR1 SGHNT and CDR2 YYREEE (reference sequence). This CDR3 is 16 amino acids long. The CDR3 is CASSLGAAIMNTEAFF. The CDR3 DNA reads as TGTGCCAGCAGCTTGGGGGCCGCGATAATGAACACTGAAGCTTTCTTT.

V and J are TRBV5-6 and TRBJ2-2; 9 bases match TRBD1. The germline CDR1 and CDR2 sequences are SGHDT and YYEEEE. Unmatched junction bases numbered 6, after V lost 4 bases and J lost 5 bases. This CDR3 is built from 15 residues. The CDR3 DNA sequence: TGTGCCAGCAGCCCGCCGGGACAGGGAACCGGGGAGCTGTTTTTT. It encodes CASSPPGQGTGELFF.

V usage is TRBV7-8 and J usage is TRBJ1-5; 8 nucleotides agree with TRBD1. CDR1 SGHVS and CDR2 FQNEAQ come from the germline V gene. V lost 5 bases to trimming and J lost 3 bases; unmatched junction nucleotides: 6. The CDR3 has 15 amino acids. CDR3 nucleotides: TGTGCCAGCAGCCCAGGGGGCGGGGTCAATCAGCCCCAGCATTTT. It yields the protein CASSPGGGVNQPQHF.

The chain joins TRBV28 to TRBJ1-2; D gene unclear. The CDR3 runs to 13 residues. V was pared by 2 bases and J by 8 bases, with 12 bases between. CDR1 is MDHEN and CDR2 is SYDVKM in the germline V gene. CDR3: CASSLRSRPGYTF. CDR3 coding DNA: TGTGCCAGCAGTTTACGAAGCAGGCCGGGCTACACCTTC.

The chain couples TRBV6-5 to TRBJ2-3, with no clear D. The V end lost 6 bases, the J end lost 6 bases, and 16 bases lay between the germline ends. The CDR3 is 14 residues long. Germline V gene sequence: CDR1 MNHEY, CDR2 SVGAGI. The CDR3 DNA follows: TGTGCCAGCAGGAACGCCGGCCTGGAGGATACGCAGTATTTT. This gives the protein CASRNAGLEDTQYF.